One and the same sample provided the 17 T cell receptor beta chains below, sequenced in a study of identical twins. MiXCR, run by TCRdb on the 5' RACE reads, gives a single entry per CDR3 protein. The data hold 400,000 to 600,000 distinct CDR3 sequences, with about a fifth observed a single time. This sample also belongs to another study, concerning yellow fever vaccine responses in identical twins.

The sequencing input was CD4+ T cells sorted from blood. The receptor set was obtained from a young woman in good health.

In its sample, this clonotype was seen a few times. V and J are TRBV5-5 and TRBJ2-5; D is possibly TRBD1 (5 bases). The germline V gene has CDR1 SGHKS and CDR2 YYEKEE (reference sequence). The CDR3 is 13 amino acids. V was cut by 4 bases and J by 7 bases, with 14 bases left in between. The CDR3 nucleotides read TGTGCCAGCAGCCGCGACATCCAGGGGACCCAGTACTTC. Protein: CASSRDIQGTQYF.

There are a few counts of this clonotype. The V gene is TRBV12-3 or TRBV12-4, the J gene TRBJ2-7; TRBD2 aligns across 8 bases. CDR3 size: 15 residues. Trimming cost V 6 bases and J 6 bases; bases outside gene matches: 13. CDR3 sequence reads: CASSPQSGRASEQYF. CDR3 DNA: TGTGCCAGCAGCCCTCAGAGCGGGAGAGCTTCCGAGCAGTACTTC.

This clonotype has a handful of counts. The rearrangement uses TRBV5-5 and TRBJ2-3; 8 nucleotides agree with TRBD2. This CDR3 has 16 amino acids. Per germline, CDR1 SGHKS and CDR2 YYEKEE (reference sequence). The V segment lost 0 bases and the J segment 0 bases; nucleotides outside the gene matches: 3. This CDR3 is CASSLVGRGSTDTQYF. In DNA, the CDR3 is TGTGCCAGCAGCTTGGTCGGGAGGGGTAGCACAGATACGCAGTATTTT.

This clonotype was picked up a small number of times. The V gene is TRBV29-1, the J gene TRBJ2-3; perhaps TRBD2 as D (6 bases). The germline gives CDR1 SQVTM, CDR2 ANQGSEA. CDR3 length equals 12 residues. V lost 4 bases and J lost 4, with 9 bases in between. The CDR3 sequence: CSVGLASDTQYF. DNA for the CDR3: TGCAGCGTTGGCCTAGCGTCAGATACGCAGTATTTT.

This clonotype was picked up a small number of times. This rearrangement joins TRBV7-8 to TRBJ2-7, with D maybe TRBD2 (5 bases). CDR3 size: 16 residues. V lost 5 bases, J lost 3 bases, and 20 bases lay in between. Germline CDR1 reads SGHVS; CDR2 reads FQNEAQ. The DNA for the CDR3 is TGTGCCAGCAGCAAGACACCAGTAGGACGGGGCTACGAGCAGTACTTC. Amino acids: CASSKTPVGRGYEQYF. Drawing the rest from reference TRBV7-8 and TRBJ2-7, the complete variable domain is GAGVSQSPRYKVAKRGQDVALRCDPISGHVSLFWYQQALGQGPEFLTYFQNEAQLDKSGLPSDRFFAERPEGSVSTLKIQRTQQEDSAVYLCASSKTPVGRGYEQYFGPGTRLTVT.

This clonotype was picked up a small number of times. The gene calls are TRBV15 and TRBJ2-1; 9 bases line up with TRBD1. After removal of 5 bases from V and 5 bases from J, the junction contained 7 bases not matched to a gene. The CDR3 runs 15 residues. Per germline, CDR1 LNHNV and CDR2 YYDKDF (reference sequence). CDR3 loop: CATSEGTGFNNEQFF. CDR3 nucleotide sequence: TGTGCCACCAGCGAGGGGACAGGGTTTAACAATGAGCAGTTCTTC.

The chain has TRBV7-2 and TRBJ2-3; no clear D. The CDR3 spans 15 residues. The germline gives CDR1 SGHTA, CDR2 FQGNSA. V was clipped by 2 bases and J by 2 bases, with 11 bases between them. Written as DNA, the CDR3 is TGTGCCAGCAGCTTACTCGGGTTTTCCACAGATACGCAGTATTTT. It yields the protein CASSLLGFSTDTQYF.

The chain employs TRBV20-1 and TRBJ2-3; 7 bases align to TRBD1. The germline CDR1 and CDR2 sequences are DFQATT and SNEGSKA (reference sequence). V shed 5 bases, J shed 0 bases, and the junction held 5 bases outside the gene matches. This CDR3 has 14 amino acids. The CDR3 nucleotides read TGCAGTGCTTCTCAGACAGGGAGCACAGATACGCAGTATTTT. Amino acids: CSASQTGSTDTQYF.

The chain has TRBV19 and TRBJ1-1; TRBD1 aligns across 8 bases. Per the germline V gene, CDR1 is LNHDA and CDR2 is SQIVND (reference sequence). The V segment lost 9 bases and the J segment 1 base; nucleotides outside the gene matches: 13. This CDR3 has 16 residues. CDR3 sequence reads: CASGRVRGRGNTEAFF. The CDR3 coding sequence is TGTGCCAGCGGCCGGGTCAGGGGGCGAGGGAACACTGAAGCTTTCTTT.

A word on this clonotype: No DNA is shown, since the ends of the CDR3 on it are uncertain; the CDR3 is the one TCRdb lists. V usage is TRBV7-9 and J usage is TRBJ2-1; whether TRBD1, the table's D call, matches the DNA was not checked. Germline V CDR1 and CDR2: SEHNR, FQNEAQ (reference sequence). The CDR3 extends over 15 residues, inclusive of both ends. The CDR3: CASSPDFRDSNEQFF.

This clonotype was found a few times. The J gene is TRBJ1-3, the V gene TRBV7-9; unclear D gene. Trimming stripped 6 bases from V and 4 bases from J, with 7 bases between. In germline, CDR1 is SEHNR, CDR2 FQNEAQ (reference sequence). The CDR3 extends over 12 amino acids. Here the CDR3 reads CASSYGGNTIYF. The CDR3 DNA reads TGTGCCAGCAGTTACGGGGGAAACACCATATATTTT. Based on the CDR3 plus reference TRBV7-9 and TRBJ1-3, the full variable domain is DTGVSQNPRHKITKRGQNVTFRCDPISEHNRLYWYRQTLGQGPEFLTYFQNEAQLEKSRLLSDRFSAERPKGSFSTLEIQRTEQGDSAMYLCASSYGGNTIYFGEGSWLTVV.

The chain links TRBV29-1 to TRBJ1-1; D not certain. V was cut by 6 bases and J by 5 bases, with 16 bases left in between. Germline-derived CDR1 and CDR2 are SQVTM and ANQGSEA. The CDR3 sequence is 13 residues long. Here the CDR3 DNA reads TGCAGCGTGAGATGGGGAGAAGGGACTGAAGCTTTCTTT. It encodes CSVRWGEGTEAFF.

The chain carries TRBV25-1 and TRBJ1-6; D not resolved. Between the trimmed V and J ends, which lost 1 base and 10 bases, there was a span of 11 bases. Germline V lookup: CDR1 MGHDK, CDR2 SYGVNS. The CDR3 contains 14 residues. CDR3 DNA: TGTGCCAGCAGTGAATGGGAATTTTGGTCACCCCTCCACTTT. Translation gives CASSEWEFWSPLHF.

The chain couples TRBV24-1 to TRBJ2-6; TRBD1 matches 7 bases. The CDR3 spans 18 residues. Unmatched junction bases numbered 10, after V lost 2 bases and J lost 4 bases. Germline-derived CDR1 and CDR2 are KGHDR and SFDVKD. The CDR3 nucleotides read TGTGCCACCAGTGATTCGGGCAGGGGGTATTCCGGGGCCAACGTCCTGACTTTC. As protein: CATSDSGRGYSGANVLTF.

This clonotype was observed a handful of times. CDR3 DNA sequence: TGTGCCAGCAGGCCGGACCCTCCCTTTTACAATGAGCAGTTCTTC. This translates into CASRPDPPFYNEQFF. This rearrangement joins TRBV2 to TRBJ2-1, with D uncertain. This CDR3 is built from 15 residues. Germline V lookup: CDR1 SNHLY, CDR2 FYNNEI. V was cut by 6 bases and J by 4 bases, with 16 bases left in between.

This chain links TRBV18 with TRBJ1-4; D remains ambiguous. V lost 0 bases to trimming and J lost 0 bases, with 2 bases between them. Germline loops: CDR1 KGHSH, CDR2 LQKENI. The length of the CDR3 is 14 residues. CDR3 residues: CASSPPATNEKLFF. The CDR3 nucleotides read TGTGCCAGCTCACCACCCGCAACTAATGAAAAACTGTTTTTT.

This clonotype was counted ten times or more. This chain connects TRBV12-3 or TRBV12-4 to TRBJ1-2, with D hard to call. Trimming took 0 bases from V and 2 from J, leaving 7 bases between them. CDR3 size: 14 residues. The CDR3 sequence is CASSLARGNYGYTF. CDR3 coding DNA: TGTGCCAGCAGTTTAGCCCGCGGAAACTATGGCTACACCTTC.